This entry describes one T cell receptor (beta chain). Its antigen is currently unknown. Every patient had relapsed following autologous stem cell transplantation, and cohorts differed in brentuximab vedotin exposure. Isolated CD8+ T cells were derived from thawed PBMCs through magnetic negative selection. This record belongs to a study of PD-1 blockade in classical Hodgkin lymphoma. Study-level points and caveats: Sources of repertoire differences remain undefined, possibly disease activity or prior therapy.

Generated by immunoSEQ multiplex PCR, the TCRdb table keeps only in-frame clones and is missing some. The table shows more than 7,000 clones, with roughly 84% occurring only once. CDR3 length: 15 residues. With 6 bases removed from V and 3 bases from J, the gap between germline ends came to 19 bases. The germline V gene has CDR1 SGHRS and CDR2 YFSETQ. The V call is TRBV5-1, the J call TRBJ2-7, with D unresolved. Sequenced material: CD8+ T cells from blood, taken at baseline. The receptor was isolated from a human donor with classical Hodgkin lymphoma. The CDR3 DNA is TGCGCCAGCACTATAGGGTCAGCCCAAATCTACGAGCAGTACTTC. Its protein product is CASTIGSAQIYEQYF.